The 21 T cell receptor beta chains reported below all come from one sample, sequenced in a study of T cell changes during pregnancy in multiple sclerosis (dated by TCRdb to about 2019). Libraries were prepared through the immunoSEQ multiplex PCR assay. Here the immuneACCESS table is served through TCRdb, limited to in-frame sequences with V and J called. Missing clones are a known gap in these copies; in checked studies unresolved V genes cover under half, and the rest lacks a known reason. This sample is represented by about 68,000 clones; approximately 90% of them were singletons. The ten largest account for 1.2% to 1.5% of the sample. Material: peripheral blood, obtained in the second trimester of pregnancy. The source of these receptors is a female donor in good health, enrolled as a control in a pregnancy study.

J is TRBJ2-5 and V is TRBV30; weak D call: TRBD2 (5 bases). This CDR3 spans 12 amino acids. V was cut by 5 bases and J by 7 bases, with 14 bases left in between. Germline CDR1 is GTSNPN and CDR2 is SVGIG (reference sequence). CDR3 nucleotides: TGTGCCTGGGCCCCGGGGTTAGGGACCCAGTACTTC. Translating gives CAWAPGLGTQYF.

The V call is TRBV28, the J call TRBJ1-5, with 11 bases aligning to TRBD1. The trim removed 2 bases at V and 3 bases at J, leaving 3 bases unmatched. This CDR3 has 16 amino acids. CDR1 and CDR2 (germline): MDHEN, SYDVKM. CDR3 sequence (DNA): TGTGCCAGCAGTTTAGGGACAGGGGGATTCAATCAGCCCCAGCATTTT. Its protein is CASSLGTGGFNQPQHF.

The rearrangement links TRBV5-6 to TRBJ1-3; D call uncertain. Germline CDR1 is SGHDT and CDR2 is YYEEEE. The V end lost 0 bases, the J end lost 1 base, and 20 bases lay between the germline ends. The CDR3 covers 19 residues. The DNA for the CDR3 is TGTGCCAGCAGCTTGGCGGGATTCCCCTCCTCTTGGTCTGGAAACACCATATATTTT. Residues: CASSLAGFPSSWSGNTIYF.

The V and J genes are TRBV7-8 and TRBJ2-7; no clear D gene. Germline V CDR1 and CDR2: SGHVS, FQNEAQ. V lost 0 bases, J lost 3 bases, and 3 bases lay in between. The CDR3 extends over 12 amino acids. The CDR3 sequence: CASSLAFYEQYF. In DNA form, the CDR3 reads TGTGCCAGCAGCTTAGCCTTCTACGAGCAGTACTTC.

This chain connects TRBV7-8 to TRBJ1-2; D gene unclear. The CDR3 is 15 residues long. Germline V gives CDR1 SGHVS, CDR2 FQNEAQ. V gave up 0 bases and J gave up 4 bases, with 12 bases separating them. This chain's CDR3 is CASSLASHSAYGYTF. The CDR3, as DNA: TGTGCCAGCAGCTTAGCTAGTCACTCCGCCTATGGCTACACCTTC.

The chain links TRBV28 to TRBJ2-4; 7 positions agree with TRBD2. The germline V gene encodes CDR1 MDHEN and CDR2 SYDVKM. J was trimmed by 7 bases and V by 11 bases; bases with no gene match: 8. The CDR3 is made up of 12 amino acids. The CDR3 DNA reads TGTGCCTCCCGGGGAGGGTGGAACATTCAGTACTTC. Translating it yields CASRGGWNIQYF.

J is TRBJ2-7 and V is TRBV5-1, with 7 bases aligning to TRBD1. This CDR3 contains 14 residues. Looked up from germline, CDR1 is SGHRS and CDR2 is YFSETQ. V lost 0 bases, J lost 5 bases, and 5 bases stayed unmatched. This CDR3 is CASSLDTGVDEQYF. CDR3 DNA: TGCGCCAGCAGCTTGGATACAGGGGTAGACGAGCAGTACTTC.

The chain recombines TRBV2 with TRBJ2-3; the D gene is possibly TRBD1 (6 bases). The V gene's germline CDR1 is SNHLY and CDR2 FYNNEI. The germline V and J ends were trimmed by 7 bases and 14 bases, with 22 bases remaining between them. The CDR3 spans 13 residues. The CDR3 coding sequence is TGTGCCAGCAATCCTCTCCAGGGGTCCTTATCGTATTTT. Protein product: CASNPLQGSLSYF.

The V gene is TRBV5-5, the J gene TRBJ2-7; 7 bases map to TRBD2. This CDR3 contains 16 residues. V lost 3 bases to trimming and J lost 2 bases; unmatched junction nucleotides: 11. Germline-derived CDR1 and CDR2 are SGHKS and YYEKEE (reference sequence). The CDR3 region is CASSSHPTSETYEQYF. CDR3 nucleotides: TGTGCCAGCAGCTCCCACCCCACTAGCGAGACCTACGAGCAGTACTTC.

The table lists this clone with a few counts. V usage is TRBV5-1 and J usage is TRBJ1-1, with a tentative D call TRBD1 (6 bases). Germline assignment: CDR1 SGHRS and CDR2 YFSETQ. Trimming shortened V by 1 base and J by 0 bases, and 13 bases separated the two germline ends. The CDR3 has 16 residues. CDR3 residues: CASSLSQGRLNTEAFF. The CDR3 nucleotides are TGCGCCAGCAGCTTGTCACAGGGAAGATTGAACACTGAAGCTTTCTTT.

This clone was seen once. The CDR3: CASSLAAVTGNGYTF. The DNA of the CDR3 is TGTGCCAGCAGCTTGGCGGCTGTGACAGGAAATGGCTACACCTTC. The chain links TRBV5-4 to TRBJ1-2; tentatively, D is TRBD1 (6 bases). The CDR3 runs 15 residues. Germline V gene sequence: CDR1 SGHNT, CDR2 YYREEE (reference sequence). The ends were cut back, 0 bases at V and 6 bases at J, with 15 bases in the middle.

The chain couples TRBV4-3 to TRBJ2-5; TRBD2 matches at 12 bases. The CDR3 covers 16 residues. The J segment lost 2 bases and the V segment lost 4 bases, leaving 5 bases of the junction unmatched. Germline CDR1 and CDR2: LGHNA and YSLEER. Written as DNA, the CDR3 is TGCGCCAGCAGCCCGGGGACTAGCGGGCCACAAGAGACCCAGTACTTC. Translation gives CASSPGTSGPQETQYF.

V and J are TRBV5-1 and TRBJ2-6; 11 bases line up with TRBD1. The CDR3 is 18 residues long. With V trimmed by 3 bases and J by 1 base, 6 bases remained unmatched. Germline CDR1 is SGHRS and CDR2 is YFSETQ. The CDR3 sequence is CASSSKGQGDSGANVLTF. CDR3 sequence (DNA): TGCGCCAGCAGCTCCAAGGGACAGGGGGATTCTGGGGCCAACGTCCTGACTTTC.

This clone was detected once. The genes are TRBV5-1 and TRBJ2-1, with D perhaps matching TRBD1 (6 bases). Trimming took 0 bases from V and 5 from J, leaving 9 bases between them. CDR3 length: 14 amino acids. Per the germline V gene, CDR1 is SGHRS and CDR2 is YFSETQ. The CDR3 loop reads CASSLARTDNEQFF. Written as DNA, the CDR3 is TGCGCCAGCAGCTTGGCCAGGACAGACAATGAGCAGTTCTTC.

J is TRBJ1-1 and V is TRBV5-1, with 8 bases lining up with TRBD1. From germline, CDR1 is SGHRS and CDR2 YFSETQ. This CDR3 has 13 amino acids. J lost 6 bases, V lost 3 bases, and 4 bases had no gene match. The CDR3 reads CASSYRDRSEAFF. Here the CDR3 DNA reads TGCGCCAGCAGCTACCGGGACAGGTCTGAAGCTTTCTTT.

The rearrangement joins TRBV29-1 to TRBJ2-3; 11 bases line up with TRBD2. The CDR3 has 16 residues. Germline CDR1 reads SQVTM; CDR2 reads ANQGSEA. V was clipped by 4 bases and J by 6 bases; unmatched bases: 12. CDR3 nucleotides: TGCAGCGTTGGTGTCCCGGGACTAGCGGTGGGGGATACGCAGTATTTT. Protein sequence: CSVGVPGLAVGDTQYF.

The chain combines TRBV4-1 with TRBJ2-3; TRBD2 aligns across 9 bases. The CDR3 has 16 residues. Germline-derived CDR1 and CDR2 are MGHRA and YSYEKL. V was clipped by 0 bases and J by 5 bases; unmatched bases: 6. The CDR3: CASSQEALAGVDTQYF. The DNA for the CDR3 is TGCGCCAGCAGCCAAGAGGCACTAGCGGGTGTAGATACGCAGTATTTT.

The chain employs TRBV28 and TRBJ2-7; perhaps TRBD2 as D (6 bases). V was pared by 2 bases and J by 0 bases, with 14 bases between. The CDR3 contains 16 residues. The germline V gene encodes CDR1 MDHEN and CDR2 SYDVKM. The CDR3 protein is CASSLKAGSGSYEQYF. CDR3 in DNA: TGTGCCAGCAGTTTAAAGGCGGGATCGGGCTCCTACGAGCAGTACTTC.

V usage is TRBV27 and J usage is TRBJ2-1; the match to TRBD2 covers 9 bases. Germline V gene data show CDR1 as MNHEY and CDR2 as SMNVEV (reference sequence). The CDR3 has 16 residues. The trim removed 2 bases at V and 10 bases at J, leaving 12 bases unmatched. CDR3 nucleotides: TGTGCCAGCAGTTTAATCGGGTCTAGCGGGATGAGCGAGCAGTTCTTC. Amino acids: CASSLIGSSGMSEQFF.

The rearrangement joins TRBV14 to TRBJ1-2; 8 positions match TRBD1. CDR1 is SGHDN and CDR2 is FVKESK in the germline V gene. The V and J ends lost 4 bases and 8 bases, in that order; junction bases with no gene match: 6. The CDR3 loop spans 13 amino acids. CDR3 sequence reads: CASSPRTGRGYTF. The CDR3 DNA follows: TGTGCCAGCAGCCCTCGGACAGGGAGAGGCTACACCTTC.

The chain combines TRBV29-1 with TRBJ2-7; 12 nucleotides agree with TRBD2. Germline V gene sequence: CDR1 SQVTM, CDR2 ANQGSEA. V was pared by 7 bases and J by 3 bases, with 7 bases of the junction left unmatched. The CDR3 consists of 14 residues. CDR3 bases: TGCAGCGGGGCCCTGACTAGCGGGGGCTACGAGCAGTACTTC. As protein: CSGALTSGGYEQYF.